These 25 T cell receptor beta chains were all obtained from the same sample, sequenced in a study of control samples from healthy donors and cancer patients. Libraries were prepared by immunoSEQ multiplex PCR; TCRdb keeps only in-frame clonotypes and omits some of them. The data show 130,000 to 150,000 clones, approximately 86% seen once. Specimen: blood. These receptors were taken from a woman aged 25 to 39 in good health.

The V and J genes are TRBV21-1 and TRBJ2-2; TRBD2 is the table's D call and was not checked against the DNA. TRBV21-1 is termed a pseudogene. This CDR3 region has 17 residues. CDR3 residues: CASSSRGQREDTGELFF. The CDR3 DNA is TGTGCCAGCAGCTCCCGGGGCCAGCGGGAGGACACCGGGGAGCTGTTTTTT.

V usage is TRBV2 and J usage is TRBJ1-5; no definite D call. V lost 8 bases, J lost 0 bases, and 8 bases lay in between. This CDR3 is built from 13 residues. Germline lookup yields CDR1 SNHLY and CDR2 FYNNEI. The CDR3 DNA reads TGTGCCAGCGTAGACCTTAGCAATCAGCCCCAGCATTTT. This gives the protein CASVDLSNQPQHF.

The chain recombines TRBV29-1 with TRBJ1-5; D gene uncertain. V was pared by 4 bases and J by 6 bases, with 16 bases between. Germline CDR1 and CDR2: SQVTM and ANQGSEA. There are 14 residues in the CDR3. CDR3 DNA: TGCAGCGTTGCCCCGGACGGATTGGGTCAGCCCCAGCATTTT. Amino acids: CSVAPDGLGQPQHF.

This rearrangement joins TRBV19 to TRBJ1-4, with TRBD1 matching over 8 bases. Germline lookup yields CDR1 LNHDA and CDR2 SQIVND (reference sequence). Trimming took 6 bases from V and 0 from J; bases not matched to a gene: 9. This CDR3 has 17 residues. CDR3 in DNA: TGTGCCAGTAGCCATGGACAGGGCAGGACAACTAATGAAAAACTGTTTTTT. Protein sequence: CASSHGQGRTTNEKLFF. Supplemented by reference TRBV19 and TRBJ1-4, the full variable domain reads DGGITQSPKYLFRKEGQNVTLSCEQNLNHDAMYWYRQDPGQGLRLIYYSQIVNDFQKGDIAEGYSVSREKKESFPLTVTSAQKNPTAFYLCASSHGQGRTTNEKLFFGSGTQLSVL.

The chain carries TRBV11-1 and TRBJ1-1; possible D gene TRBD1, 6 bases. This CDR3 is built from 13 residues. The germline V gene has CDR1 SGHAT and CDR2 FQDESV (reference sequence). Deletions cut 6 bases from V and 2 bases from J, with 10 bases between. This CDR3 reads CASSLQGNTEAFF. The CDR3 DNA reads TGTGCCAGCAGTTTACAGGGAAACACTGAAGCTTTCTTT.

The V and J genes are TRBV28 and TRBJ1-1; 9 nucleotides agree with TRBD1. Germline lookup yields CDR1 MDHEN and CDR2 SYDVKM. The J segment lost 4 bases and the V segment lost 6 bases, leaving 6 bases of the junction unmatched. The CDR3 runs 14 residues. The CDR3 spells CASRRQGVITEAFF. The CDR3 DNA follows: TGTGCCAGCAGACGACAGGGGGTGATCACTGAAGCTTTCTTT.

The chain is built from TRBV5-4 and TRBJ1-6; D unresolved. This CDR3 is 14 amino acids long. Between the trimmed V and J ends, which lost 4 bases and 6 bases, there was a span of 11 bases. The germline CDR1 and CDR2 sequences are SGHNT and YYREEE (reference sequence). In DNA form, the CDR3 reads TGTGCCAGCAGCCCCCAGCAAACTAATTCACCCCTCCACTTT. As protein: CASSPQQTNSPLHF.

V is TRBV29-1 and J is TRBJ2-3; no clear D. Looked up from germline, CDR1 is SQVTM and CDR2 is ANQGSEA. This CDR3 region has 10 residues. Trimming shortened V by 4 bases and J by 5 bases, and 4 bases separated the two germline ends. The CDR3 is CSVVKDTQYF. Written as DNA, the CDR3 is TGCAGCGTTGTCAAAGATACGCAGTATTTT.

V and J are TRBV9 and TRBJ1-3; 9 nucleotides align to TRBD1. From germline, CDR1 is SGDLS and CDR2 YYNGEE. This CDR3 region has 15 residues. Trimming removed 4 bases from V and 3 bases from J; junction bases left unmatched: 5. CDR3 loop: CASSPGTGSGNTIYF. CDR3 coding DNA: TGTGCCAGCAGCCCAGGGACAGGGAGTGGAAACACCATATATTTT. The variable domain in full, completed from reference TRBV9 and TRBJ1-3, reads DSGVTQTPKHLITATGQRVTLRCSPRSGDLSVYWYQQSLDQGLQFLIQYYNGEERAKGNILERFSAQQFPDLHSELNLSSLELGDSALYFCASSPGTGSGNTIYFGEGSWLTVV.

The genes are TRBV3-1 (or the pseudogene TRBV3-2) and TRBJ2-1; 10 positions agree with TRBD2. Trimming cost V 3 bases and J 3 bases; bases outside gene matches: 5. The V gene's germline CDR1 is LGHDT and CDR2 YNNKEL (reference sequence). This CDR3 contains 16 residues. CDR3 bases: TGTGCCAGCAGCCACTTAGCGGGGGGATTCTACAATGAGCAGTTCTTC. Translating it yields CASSHLAGGFYNEQFF.

This sequence joins TRBV5-1 and TRBJ1-1; TRBD1 aligns across 7 bases. The CDR3 consists of 13 residues. The germline V gene has CDR1 SGHRS and CDR2 YFSETQ. V lost 6 bases, J lost 4 bases, and 6 bases stayed unmatched. CDR3 nucleotide sequence: TGCGCCAGCACCGGGTGGACAGGCACTGAAGCTTTCTTT. Translating gives CASTGWTGTEAFF.

The chain links TRBV7-9 to TRBJ1-4; 10 nucleotides match TRBD1. This CDR3 has 18 residues. Germline CDR1 and CDR2: SEHNR and FQNEAQ (reference sequence). J lost 7 bases, V lost 1 base, and 12 bases had no gene match. This chain's CDR3 is CASSLEATGGVSGEKLFF. Here the CDR3 DNA reads TGTGCCAGCAGCTTAGAAGCGACAGGGGGCGTTAGTGGTGAAAAACTGTTTTTT.

The table lists this clone with a count of one. This rearrangement joins TRBV19 to TRBJ1-6, with D hard to call. Trimming removed 4 bases from V and 8 bases from J, with 9 bases in between. The CDR3 contains 13 residues. Germline CDR1 reads LNHDA; CDR2 reads SQIVND (reference sequence). The CDR3 is CASSRGSDSPLHF. CDR3 nucleotide sequence: TGTGCCAGTAGTAGAGGGAGTGATTCACCCCTCCACTTT.

The CDR3 nucleotides read TGTGCCAGCAGTGAAGGCACCTACAATGAGCAGTTCTTC. Encoded protein: CASSEGTYNEQFF. The chain combines TRBV6-1 with TRBJ2-1, with D unclear. The germline V gene has CDR1 MNHNS and CDR2 SASEGT. CDR3 length: 13 amino acids. Trimming stripped 1 base from V and 2 bases from J, with 3 bases between.

The chain uses TRBV13 and TRBJ1-5; 7 bases fit TRBD1. The germline CDR1 and CDR2 sequences are PRHDT and FYEKMQ (reference sequence). V lost 0 bases and J lost 7; bases outside the gene matches: 12. The CDR3 sequence is 17 residues long. This CDR3 is CASSLGPGQARGQPQHF. The CDR3, as DNA: TGTGCCAGCAGCTTAGGCCCCGGACAGGCGAGGGGGCAGCCCCAGCATTTT.

This rearrangement joins TRBV7-6 to TRBJ1-1, with unresolved D. Trimming took 5 bases from V and 0 from J, leaving 13 bases between them. Looked up from germline, CDR1 is SGHVS and CDR2 is FNYEAQ. The CDR3 consists of 15 residues. As DNA, the CDR3 is TGTGCCAGCAGCCCCGTCTCGGGCTTGAACACTGAAGCTTTCTTT. Translation gives CASSPVSGLNTEAFF.

The table lists this clone with a few counts. The chain joins TRBV5-1 to TRBJ1-4, with D possibly matching TRBD1 (5 bases). CDR3 length: 15 amino acids. Germline CDR1 and CDR2: SGHRS and YFSETQ. V lost 3 bases and J lost 7, with 16 bases in between. The CDR3 loop is CASSSDPGRGEKLFF. CDR3 DNA: TGCGCCAGCAGCTCGGACCCGGGTAGGGGTGAAAAACTGTTTTTT.

The chain combines TRBV7-2 with TRBJ2-1; D ambiguous. The V gene's germline CDR1 is SGHTA and CDR2 FQGNSA. V lost 11 bases, J lost 0 bases, and 14 bases lay in between. CDR3 size: 14 residues. In DNA form, the CDR3 reads TGTGCCGCCACCGTGTGGGGCTCCTACAATGAGCAGTTCTTC. This translates into CAATVWGSYNEQFF. The variable domain in full, completed from reference TRBV7-2 and TRBJ2-1, reads GAGVSQSPSNKVTEKGKDVELRCDPISGHTALYWYRQSLGQGLEFLIYFQGNSAPDKSGLPSDRFSAERTGGSVSTLTIQRTQQEDSAVYLCAATVWGSYNEQFFGPGTRLTVL.

J is TRBJ2-1 and V is TRBV7-2, with 10 bases identical to TRBD1. CDR3 length: 16 amino acids. Germline lookup yields CDR1 SGHTA and CDR2 FQGNSA. The trim removed 5 bases at V and 2 bases at J, leaving 6 bases unmatched. CDR3 sequence (DNA): TGTGCCAGCAGCCCCTTGGACAGGGGGACCTACAATGAGCAGTTCTTC. This translates into CASSPLDRGTYNEQFF.

The chain is built from TRBV18 and TRBJ2-5; 9 nucleotides align to TRBD2. This CDR3 has 15 residues. Trimming at V came to 0 bases and at J to 6 bases, leaving 5 bases not matched to a gene. Germline values: CDR1 KGHSH, CDR2 LQKENI. The CDR3 DNA is TGTGCCAGCTCACCACCGGTTAGCGGGAGCCAGACCCAGTACTTC. Amino acid sequence: CASSPPVSGSQTQYF.

V and J are TRBV28 and TRBJ1-2, with 9 nucleotides matching TRBD1. This CDR3 is built from 16 residues. CDR1 and CDR2 (germline): MDHEN, SYDVKM. The junction had 11 bases not matched to a gene; V was cut back by 4 bases and J by 5 bases. The CDR3 reads CASSSTPGTGKYGYTF. CDR3 DNA sequence: TGTGCCAGCAGTTCAACCCCCGGGACAGGGAAATATGGCTACACCTTC.

The chain combines TRBV27 with TRBJ1-2; TRBD1 might be the D (6 bases). Trimming took 4 bases from V and 3 from J, leaving 15 bases between them. Germline V gene lookup returns CDR1 MNHEY and CDR2 SMNVEV (reference sequence). This CDR3 has 15 residues. The CDR3 region has the DNA TGTGCCAGCAGTTCCCAGGGGCCAGCTTACTATGGCTACACCTTC. Translated: CASSSQGPAYYGYTF.

The V call is TRBV2, the J call TRBJ1-2, with D hard to call. Trimming removed 3 bases from V and 4 bases from J, with 15 bases in between. Germline V gives CDR1 SNHLY, CDR2 FYNNEI. CDR3 length: 15 amino acids. In nucleotides, the CDR3 is TGTGCCAGCAGTGAGGAGGCGCTAATAGGCTATGGCTACACCTTC. Protein: CASSEEALIGYGYTF.

The chain uses TRBV5-5 and TRBJ2-5; D unresolved. The ends were cut back, 3 bases at V and 0 bases at J, with 9 bases in the middle. Germline V gene sequence: CDR1 SGHKS, CDR2 YYEKEE (reference sequence). The CDR3 is 14 amino acids. CDR3 nucleotide sequence: TGTGCCAGCAGCTGGGCCACGTACCAAGAGACCCAGTACTTC. Translating gives CASSWATYQETQYF.

The chain links TRBV10-3 to TRBJ1-2, with no clear D. Germline CDR1 and CDR2: ENHRY and SYGVKD. Trimming removed 7 bases at V and 2 bases at J, with 11 bases between. The CDR3 is made up of 13 amino acids. CDR3 DNA sequence: TGTGCCATCACCCTGATCGCAAACTATGGCTACACCTTC. This encodes CAITLIANYGYTF.